The 3 T cell receptor beta chains below all came from one sample that was sequenced in a study of control samples from healthy donors and cancer patients. Only in-frame clones appear in the TCRdb table, and some are missing; sequencing was by immunoSEQ multiplex PCR. In the table there are over 100,000 clones, around 93% of which are singletons. Sequenced material: blood. Receptor source: a woman aged 45-59 years in good health.

The chain recombines TRBV6-1 with TRBJ1-2; TRBD1 is a possible D gene (6 bases). Germline CDR1 reads MNHNS; CDR2 reads SASEGT. The CDR3 consists of 17 residues. The V end lost 2 bases, the J end lost 2 bases, and 18 bases lay between the germline ends. DNA of the CDR3: TGTGCCAGCAGTGAAAGACTACAGGGTAGATTGAACTATGGCTACACCTTC. Its protein is CASSERLQGRLNYGYTF.

The rearrangement uses TRBV6-5 and TRBJ1-2; D is unresolved. Per germline, CDR1 MNHEY and CDR2 SVGAGI. The CDR3 runs to 15 residues. V shed 6 bases and J shed 5 bases, with 19 bases lying between them. Written as DNA, the CDR3 is TGTGCCAGCAGGCCCTGGGCCCACACGCGGTATGGCTACACCTTC. As protein: CASRPWAHTRYGYTF.

The rearrangement uses TRBV19 and TRBJ1-6, with a weak D call TRBD1 (6 bases). CDR1 LNHDA and CDR2 SQIVND come from the germline V gene (reference sequence). This CDR3 has 14 amino acids. Trimming pared 6 bases from V and 3 bases from J, leaving 9 bases between. CDR3 DNA sequence: TGTGCCAGTAGAAGGACAGTCTATAATTCACCCCTCCACTTT. This sequence encodes CASRRTVYNSPLHF.